These 24 T cell receptor beta chains share one sample of origin, sequenced in a study of blood T cell repertoires in COVID-19. TCRdb's table, derived via immunoSEQ multiplex PCR, lists solely in-frame clones and lacks some. The sample includes about 39,000 clones, 87% of them seen just once. The material sequenced was peripheral blood. These TCRs come from a man aged 45-65 years with active or convalescent COVID-19.

This clone has just a few counts. The chain has TRBV3-1 (or the pseudogene TRBV3-2) and TRBJ2-1, with D possibly being TRBD1 (6 bases). The V end was cut by 8 bases, the J end by 7 bases, with 12 bases between. CDR3 length: 12 amino acids. Per the germline V gene, CDR1 is LGHDT and CDR2 is YNNKEL (reference sequence). The CDR3 protein is CASGLQGNEQFF. The CDR3 region has the DNA TGTGCCAGCGGATTACAGGGTAATGAGCAGTTCTTC.

This chain connects TRBV5-8 to TRBJ2-2; TRBD1 matches at 10 bases. The CDR3 is 14 residues long. The V segment lost 5 bases and the J segment 9 bases; nucleotides outside the gene matches: 7. The germline gives CDR1 SGHTS, CDR2 YDEGEE. In nucleotides, the CDR3 is TGTGCCAGCAGGAGAGACAGGGGGCTCTGGGAGCTGTTTTTT. Protein product: CASRRDRGLWELFF. The full variable domain, with the rest looked up from reference TRBV5-8 and TRBJ2-2, is EAGVTQSPTHLIKTRGQQATLRCSPISGHTSVYWYQQALGLGLQFLLWYDEGEERNRGNFPPRFSGRQFPNYSSELNVNALELEDSALYLCASRRDRGLWELFFGEGSRLTVL.

The chain couples TRBV2 to TRBJ2-2; weak D call: TRBD1 (6 bases). The germline V gene has CDR1 SNHLY and CDR2 FYNNEI. The V and J ends lost 4 bases and 0 bases respectively, with 12 bases between them. The length of the CDR3 is 16 residues. The CDR3: CASSGLGGTNTGELFF. The CDR3 DNA reads TGTGCCAGCAGTGGTCTAGGGGGAACGAACACCGGGGAGCTGTTTTTT. Full variable domain (remainder filled in from reference TRBV2 and TRBJ2-2): EPEVTQTPSHQVTQMGQEVILRCVPISNHLYFYWYRQILGQKVEFLVSFYNNEISEKSEIFDDQFSVERPDGSNFTLKIRSTKLEDSAMYFCASSGLGGTNTGELFFGEGSRLTVL.

The chain is built from TRBV9 and TRBJ2-1; a possible D gene is TRBD2 (8 bases). V lost 0 bases and J 4 bases, leaving 23 bases between the germline ends. The CDR3 runs 19 residues. The germline V gene encodes CDR1 SGDLS and CDR2 YYNGEE. Written as DNA, the CDR3 is TGTGCCAGCAGCGTAGCTTTATTTGAGGGGGCGGGAGGTTACAATGAGCAGTTCTTC. The encoded protein is CASSVALFEGAGGYNEQFF. The variable domain in full, completed from reference TRBV9 and TRBJ2-1, reads DSGVTQTPKHLITATGQRVTLRCSPRSGDLSVYWYQQSLDQGLQFLIQYYNGEERAKGNILERFSAQQFPDLHSELNLSSLELGDSALYFCASSVALFEGAGGYNEQFFGPGTRLTVL.

The V gene is TRBV2, the J gene TRBJ1-1; TRBD1 agrees at 11 bases. The CDR3 extends over 14 amino acids. V was pared by 3 bases and J by 5 bases, with 2 bases of the junction left unmatched. Germline assignment: CDR1 SNHLY and CDR2 FYNNEI. The CDR3 nucleotides are TGTGCCAGCAGTGAGGACAGGGGGCTGACTGAAGCTTTCTTT. Translation: CASSEDRGLTEAFF.

The chain links TRBV14 to TRBJ2-1, with 11 bases lining up with TRBD2. CDR1 is SGHDN, CDR2 FVKESK, per germline. The junction had 9 bases not matched to a gene; V was cut back by 5 bases and J by 9 bases. CDR3 length equals 15 residues. The CDR3 spells CASSLVAGGPSEQFF. CDR3 bases: TGTGCCAGCAGCTTAGTAGCGGGGGGGCCGAGTGAGCAGTTCTTC.

The gene calls are TRBV25-1 and TRBJ2-2; tentatively, D is TRBD2 (6 bases). The CDR3 has 16 amino acids. V gave up 3 bases and J gave up 6 bases, with 17 bases separating them. Germline CDR1 and CDR2: MGHDK and SYGVNS. CDR3: CASSDPSRLVSGELFF. The CDR3 coding sequence is TGTGCCAGCAGTGACCCATCAAGACTAGTTTCCGGGGAGCTGTTTTTT.

The J gene is TRBJ2-7, the V gene TRBV9; weak D call: TRBD2 (6 bases). The germline V and J ends were trimmed by 7 bases and 2 bases, with 13 bases remaining between them. Germline V gene lookup returns CDR1 SGDLS and CDR2 YYNGEE. This CDR3 is 13 amino acids long. The CDR3 spells CASGGGGTYEQYF. The CDR3 nucleotides are TGTGCCAGCGGAGGTGGGGGGACCTACGAGCAGTACTTC.

About this clone: One end of the junction fails to match germline, which may point to a read error. V gene TRBV9 combines with J gene TRBJ2-3; 8 bases map to TRBD2. Germline assignment: CDR1 SGDLS and CDR2 YYNGEE. This CDR3 contains 16 residues. CDR3 bases: TGTGCCAGCAGCGCGGGGGGGACTGCGGGCACAGGTACGCAGTATTTT. It yields the protein CASSAGGTAGTGTQYF.

The rearrangement links TRBV5-1 to TRBJ2-7, with TRBD1 matching 10 bases. Per the germline V gene, CDR1 is SGHRS and CDR2 is YFSETQ. There are 15 residues in the CDR3. V trimming: 0 bases; J trimming: 2 bases; junction bases outside the gene matches: 2. The CDR3 bases are TGCGCCAGCAGCTTGGGGGGGACAGGGGCCTACGAGCAGTACGTC. Amino acid sequence: CASSLGGTGAYEQYV.

V is TRBV6-5 and J is TRBJ1-2; 8 bases line up with TRBD1. The CDR3 is made up of 14 amino acids. Germline V gene lookup returns CDR1 MNHEY and CDR2 SVGAGI. Trimming at V came to 8 bases and at J to 5 bases, leaving 10 bases not matched to a gene. CDR3 residues: CASGSQGGGYGYTF. The CDR3 DNA reads TGTGCCAGCGGCTCACAGGGGGGGGGATATGGCTACACCTTC.

V and J are TRBV4-2 and TRBJ2-3, with 9 bases that match TRBD2. Trimming took 0 bases from V and 3 from J; bases not matched to a gene: 7. The CDR3 consists of 17 residues. Germline values: CDR1 LGHNA, CDR2 YNFKEQ. The CDR3 DNA follows: TGTGCCAGCAGCCAAGAGGGGCGGGGGGGCAGGACAGATACGCAGTATTTT. Encoded protein: CASSQEGRGGRTDTQYF.

The V call is TRBV9, the J call TRBJ1-3; 9 bases are shared with TRBD1. The CDR3 is 18 amino acids. Germline assignment: CDR1 SGDLS and CDR2 YYNGEE. The ends lost 0 bases at V and 9 bases at J; junction bases unmatched: 16. Here the CDR3 reads CASSVGFTTGGAEVTIYF. The CDR3 nucleotides are TGTGCCAGCAGCGTAGGGTTCACAACAGGGGGCGCGGAAGTCACCATATATTTT.

V usage is TRBV5-1 and J usage is TRBJ1-2; 8 bases agree with TRBD1. Trimming removed 4 bases from V and 8 bases from J; junction bases left unmatched: 7. The CDR3 runs 13 residues. CDR1 is SGHRS and CDR2 is YFSETQ in the germline V gene. The CDR3 reads CASSLSQGDGYTF. In DNA, the CDR3 is TGCGCCAGCAGCCTTTCACAGGGGGACGGCTACACCTTC.

The chain uses TRBV2 and TRBJ1-2; a weak D match, TRBD1 (6 bases). The germline V gene has CDR1 SNHLY and CDR2 FYNNEI. This CDR3 is 12 amino acids long. V was shortened by 9 bases and J by 2 bases, with 10 bases between the two germline ends. CDR3 amino acids: CARQGRNYGYTF. CDR3 nucleotide sequence: TGTGCCAGACAGGGAAGGAACTATGGCTACACCTTC.

The chain uses TRBV6-5 and TRBJ1-1; perhaps TRBD1 as D (6 bases). The CDR3 is 13 amino acids. V was cut by 6 bases and J by 4 bases, with 12 bases left in between. Germline V CDR1 and CDR2: MNHEY, SVGAGI. In DNA, the CDR3 is TGTGCCAGCAGCAGGGGAAGGGGCACTGAAGCTTTCTTT. This gives the protein CASSRGRGTEAFF.

J is TRBJ1-2 and V is TRBV7-2, with D possibly being TRBD1 (6 bases). From germline, CDR1 is SGHTA and CDR2 FQGNSA. V was shortened by 1 base and J by 4 bases, with 10 bases between the two germline ends. This CDR3 has 14 amino acids. In DNA form, the CDR3 reads TGTGCCAGCAGCTTAGGGCAGGGGAGCTATGGCTACACCTTC. This encodes CASSLGQGSYGYTF. Filled out from reference TRBV7-2 and TRBJ1-2, the complete variable domain reads GAGVSQSPSNKVTEKGKDVELRCDPISGHTALYWYRQSLGQGLEFLIYFQGNSAPDKSGLPSDRFSAERTGGSVSTLTIQRTQQEDSAVYLCASSLGQGSYGYTFGSGTRLTVV.

The rearrangement uses TRBV28 and TRBJ1-1; D possibly corresponds to TRBD1 (6 bases). Trimming removed 6 bases at V and 4 bases at J, with 15 bases between. The germline gives CDR1 MDHEN, CDR2 SYDVKM. The CDR3 spans 14 residues. The CDR3 sequence is CASSPQGIGTEAFF. The CDR3 DNA sequence: TGTGCCAGCAGCCCCCAGGGGATCGGCACTGAAGCTTTCTTT.

The rearrangement joins TRBV19 to TRBJ2-6, with no clear D. Trimming cost V 9 bases and J 1 base, with 13 bases left between them. The CDR3 runs to 15 residues. The germline V gene has CDR1 LNHDA and CDR2 SQIVND (reference sequence). In DNA form, the CDR3 reads TGTGCCAGCGCCCCCCCCACTTCTGGGGCCAACGTCCTGACTTTC. Amino acid sequence: CASAPPTSGANVLTF.

The rearrangement joins TRBV19 to TRBJ1-1; TRBD1 might be the D (5 bases). V lost 11 bases and J 0 bases, leaving 16 bases between the germline ends. The CDR3 runs to 14 residues. The germline V gene has CDR1 LNHDA and CDR2 SQIVND (reference sequence). CDR3 DNA: TGTGCCTCGCAGTCGGGGGATATGAACACTGAAGCTTTCTTT. This codes for CASQSGDMNTEAFF.

The V gene is TRBV11-1, the J gene TRBJ2-1; possible D gene TRBD2, 6 bases. Germline lookup yields CDR1 SGHAT and CDR2 FQDESV (reference sequence). The CDR3 has 15 residues. The V end was cut by 0 bases, the J end by 1 base, with 7 bases between. The DNA for the CDR3 is TGTGCCAGCAGCTTAGCAGGGACTTCCTACAATGAGCAGTTCTTC. Its protein is CASSLAGTSYNEQFF.

V usage is TRBV29-1 and J usage is TRBJ1-2, with TRBD1 matching 9 bases. J was trimmed by 4 bases and V by 3 bases; bases with no gene match: 6. The CDR3 sequence is 14 residues long. Germline values: CDR1 SQVTM, CDR2 ANQGSEA. The CDR3 reads CSVELAGQGYGYTF. CDR3 DNA: TGCAGCGTTGAGTTAGCGGGACAGGGCTATGGCTACACCTTC.

The chain has TRBV18 and TRBJ2-3; D gene ambiguous. Germline V gene data show CDR1 as KGHSH and CDR2 as LQKENI. The CDR3 is 11 amino acids. The ends were cut back, 6 bases at V and 3 bases at J, with 4 bases in the middle. CDR3 region: CASSVTDTQYF. Here the CDR3 DNA reads TGTGCCAGCTCCGTGACAGATACGCAGTATTTT.

The J gene is TRBJ1-3, the V gene TRBV28; 7 positions agree with TRBD1. Trimming cost V 7 bases and J 4 bases; bases outside gene matches: 7. Germline lookup yields CDR1 MDHEN and CDR2 SYDVKM. The CDR3 extends over 14 amino acids. CDR3 loop: CASIAPGQGNTIYF. The DNA for the CDR3 is TGTGCCAGCATCGCACCGGGACAGGGAAACACCATATATTTT.